Listed here are 9 T cell receptor beta chains from one sample, sequenced in a study of T cell repertoires in cytomegalovirus infection. These receptors are not linked to any known antigen. TCRdb re-derived calls from the reads in MiXCR, one entry per CDR3 protein. The table has roughly 280,000 distinct CDR3 sequences, less than 25% seen once. The sequences come from cultured PBMCs, collected from culture after CMV antigen stimulation. These receptors were obtained from a human donor in good health (CMV status not recorded). Some clones in this sample may be carry-over from other donors' samples.

This chain links TRBV11-2 with TRBJ1-2, with unresolved D. The CDR3 sequence is 14 residues long. The germline CDR1 and CDR2 sequences are SGHAT and FQNNGV. Trimming removed 3 bases from V and 2 bases from J, with 10 bases in between. CDR3: CASSLSGVNYGYTF. The CDR3 DNA reads as TGTGCCAGCAGCTTGTCTGGGGTGAACTATGGCTACACCTTC.

This clonotype came up a few times. The J gene is TRBJ2-1, the V gene TRBV4-3; no clear D. The V end lost 0 bases, the J end lost 3 bases, and 12 bases lay between the germline ends. This CDR3 region has 16 residues. The germline V gene encodes CDR1 LGHNA and CDR2 YSLEER. CDR3 protein: CASSQDFIGSYNEQFF. DNA of the CDR3: TGCGCCAGCAGCCAAGATTTTATCGGCAGCTACAATGAGCAGTTCTTC.

This chain connects TRBV12-3 or TRBV12-4 to TRBJ2-7; D gene unclear. The CDR3 length is 12 residues. With 2 bases removed from V and 2 bases from J, the gap between germline ends came to 4 bases. The CDR3 DNA sequence: TGTGCCAGCAGTTTAAACCCCTACGAGCAGTACGTC. Its protein product is CASSLNPYEQYV.

This clonotype was seen a handful of times. This chain joins TRBV5-4 and TRBJ2-3; no definite D call. This CDR3 has 15 residues. Per the germline V gene, CDR1 is SGHNT and CDR2 is YYREEE (reference sequence). Trimming took off 1 base at V and 2 bases at J, with 11 bases between the two ends. The chain's CDR3 is CASSLHGGSTDTQYF. CDR3 sequence (DNA): TGTGCCAGCAGCTTGCATGGCGGCTCCACAGATACGCAGTATTTT.

This rearrangement joins TRBV27 to TRBJ1-2, with 8 bases aligning to TRBD1. The V gene end was trimmed by 6 bases and the J gene end by 5 bases; junction bases not matched to a gene: 8. This CDR3 contains 14 residues. Germline CDR1 reads MNHEY; CDR2 reads SMNVEV (reference sequence). CDR3: CASRSRQGRYGYTF. The CDR3 coding sequence is TGTGCCAGCAGATCTCGACAGGGGAGGTATGGCTACACCTTC.

The genes are TRBV5-1 and TRBJ2-2; TRBD2 aligns across 14 bases. V trimming: 5 bases; J trimming: 5 bases; junction bases outside the gene matches: 17. Germline CDR1 reads SGHRS; CDR2 reads YFSETQ. The CDR3 consists of 20 residues. CDR3 residues: CASRPGLAGGRRLGTGELFF. The CDR3 nucleotides are TGCGCCAGCAGACCAGGACTAGCGGGAGGCCGGCGGTTGGGAACCGGGGAGCTGTTTTTT.

This clonotype has a count of ten or more. V gene TRBV7-2 combines with J gene TRBJ2-3; TRBD1 or TRBD2 may be the D gene (5 bases each). V was trimmed by 11 bases and J by 2 bases, leaving 23 bases between them. The length of the CDR3 is 16 residues. Germline V CDR1 and CDR2: SGHTA, FQGNSA. CDR3 coding DNA: TGTGCCGTCCCCCGGGGCTACGGGTCCTACACAGATACGCAGTATTTT. This gives the protein CAVPRGYGSYTDTQYF.

This clonotype was seen a few times. The chain couples TRBV6-5 to TRBJ1-5; no reliable D call. V was cut by 0 bases and J by 3 bases, with 9 bases left in between. The germline V gene encodes CDR1 MNHEY and CDR2 SVGAGI. This CDR3 is built from 15 residues. The CDR3 loop is CASSYSNNFNQPQHF. CDR3 coding DNA: TGTGCCAGCAGTTACTCGAACAATTTCAATCAGCCCCAGCATTTT.

This clonotype has only a few counts. The chain is built from TRBV12-3 or TRBV12-4 and TRBJ1-2; tentatively, D is TRBD1 (6 bases). The germline V and J ends were trimmed by 4 bases and 0 bases, with 12 bases remaining between them. There are 15 residues in the CDR3. The CDR3 loop reads CASSWGHTSNYGYTF. The CDR3 region has the DNA TGTGCCAGCAGTTGGGGACACACTTCTAACTATGGCTACACCTTC.